What follows are 10 T cell receptor beta chains derived from one specimen sequenced in a study of cytomegalovirus exposure and HLA in healthy donors. Both 60 Vbeta primers and 13 Jbeta primers went into the PCR. Data came from immunoSEQ multiplex PCR; TCRdb stores just in-frame clones and leaves some out. The data contain under 200,000 clones, approximately 80% of them singletons. Input material: PBMCs. All receptors come from a woman under 40 in good health and CMV-seronegative.

V usage is TRBV7-2 and J usage is TRBJ2-2; TRBD1 is a possible D gene (5 bases). The CDR3 length is 16 residues. CDR1 and CDR2 (germline): SGHTA, FQGNSA. Deletions cut 5 bases from V and 6 bases from J, with 19 bases between. For the CDR3, the DNA is TGTGCCAGCAGCCAGCTGGCAGGGTTTAGCCCCGGGGAGCTGTTTTTT. Translating gives CASSQLAGFSPGELFF.

V gene TRBV29-1 combines with J gene TRBJ1-2; TRBD1 matches at 9 bases. There are 14 residues in the CDR3. In germline, CDR1 is SQVTM, CDR2 ANQGSEA. Germline trimming cut 6 bases from V and 1 base from J; bases unmatched to any gene: 6. The CDR3 coding sequence is TGCAGCGTCACCGGGACAGGGCTTAACTATGGCTACACCTTC. Encoded protein: CSVTGTGLNYGYTF.

This clone is medium-sized. The chain carries TRBV15 and TRBJ2-3, with TRBD2 identical over 8 bases. CDR3 length equals 15 residues. Germline trimming cut 0 bases from V and 2 bases from J; bases unmatched to any gene: 1. The germline V gene has CDR1 LNHNV and CDR2 YYDKDF (reference sequence). CDR3 in amino acids: CATSRDGLATDTQYF. The CDR3, as DNA: TGTGCCACCAGCAGAGATGGACTAGCCACAGATACGCAGTATTTT.

As regards this clone: A read error may account for a junction end that differs from germline. V and J are TRBV7-7 and TRBJ2-1; TRBD2 might be the D (6 bases). The CDR3 extends over 14 amino acids. The germline CDR1 and CDR2 sequences are SSHAT and FNYEAQ (reference sequence). The CDR3 sequence is CASSPGGGKDEQFF. The CDR3 DNA sequence: TGTGCTAGCAGCCCCGGTGGGGGGAAGGATGAGCAGTTCTTC.

A word on this clone: One end of the junction is discordant with germline, which a read error may explain. This rearrangement joins TRBV7-9 to TRBJ1-2; the match to TRBD1 covers 9 bases. The germline V gene encodes CDR1 SEHNR and CDR2 FQNEAQ (reference sequence). This CDR3 comprises 15 residues. The CDR3 nucleotides are TGTTCCAGCAGCCAATCCACAGGGGGCGGCTATGGCTACACCTTC. Its translation is CSSSQSTGGGYGYTF.

A remark on this clone: The junction does not match germline at one end; this may be a read error. The V gene is TRBV7-7, the J gene TRBJ2-6, with D possibly matching TRBD2 (7 bases). CDR1 SSHAT and CDR2 FNYEAQ come from the germline V gene (reference sequence). CDR3 size: 15 residues. CDR3: CASTKGGAGANVLTF. CDR3 DNA: TGTGCTAGCACCAAAGGGGGGGCTGGGGCCAACGTCCTGACTTTC.

This clone was recorded a few times. This chain joins TRBV5-1 and TRBJ1-2; 8 positions match TRBD1. This CDR3 comprises 16 residues. The J segment lost 1 base and the V segment lost 4 bases, leaving 9 bases of the junction unmatched. Looked up from germline, CDR1 is SGHRS and CDR2 is YFSETQ. The CDR3: CASSRGQGVFNYGYTF. CDR3 DNA: TGCGCCAGCAGCCGCGGACAGGGAGTTTTTAACTATGGCTACACCTTC.

This clone came up a few times. This chain links TRBV7-9 with TRBJ1-4; 10 bases fit TRBD1. This CDR3 contains 16 residues. In germline, CDR1 is SEHNR, CDR2 FQNEAQ (reference sequence). J gave up 4 bases and V 3 bases, and 5 bases lay outside the gene matches. Written as DNA, the CDR3 is TGTGCCAGCAGCTTGGACAGGGGGAGTGGTAATGAAAAACTGTTTTTT. Protein product: CASSLDRGSGNEKLFF.

V usage is TRBV11-3 and J usage is TRBJ2-3; 9 bases match TRBD2. The CDR3 runs to 16 residues. The germline V gene has CDR1 SGHNT and CDR2 YENEEA. V shed 6 bases and J 6 bases; nucleotides not matched to a gene: 13. CDR3 sequence (DNA): TGTGCCAGCAGTTCGGGATGGCGGGAGGGCCCTGATACGCAGTATTTT. The encoded protein is CASSSGWREGPDTQYF.

V is TRBV7-2 and J is TRBJ2-2; 9 nucleotides agree with TRBD2. CDR3 length equals 15 residues. Trimming took 7 bases from V and 3 from J; bases not matched to a gene: 6. In germline, CDR1 is SGHTA, CDR2 FQGNSA. The CDR3 reads CASTRTSAHTGELFF. In nucleotides, the CDR3 is TGTGCCAGCACCAGGACTAGCGCTCACACCGGGGAGCTGTTTTTT.